The sequence of this T cell receptor beta chain was determined in a study of OX40 agonist ivuxolimab in advanced cancers. About the study: Earlier anti-PD-1, anti-PD-L1 or anti-CTLA-4 therapy was permitted; over 35% had received some.

Regarding this clone: Its target is unknown.

Study findings and constraints: Among T cells, CD8+ cells averaged more expanded clones than CD4+ cells. Compared with others, partial responders at 0.1-3.0 mg/kg displayed clonal expansion among the lowest.

TCRdb's copy holds only in-frame clones and misses some; the assay was immunoSEQ multiplex PCR. This sample carries about 79,000 clones, roughly 86% of them seen once, and the ten largest clones take just under 1%. V lost 9 bases and J lost 2, with 22 bases in between. CDR3 size: 16 residues. Germline assignment: CDR1 SGHRS and CDR2 YFSETQ. This clonotype was obtained from an adult with an advanced solid tumor such as melanoma, head and neck, liver or kidney cancer. Sequencing was performed on CD4+ or CD8+ T cells sorted from blood, taken in a trial of the OX40 agonist ivuxolimab. V is TRBV5-1 and J is TRBJ2-3; TRBD2 is a possible D gene (5 bases). This CDR3 is CANQTHPGKYTDTQYF. The CDR3 coding sequence is TGCGCCAACCAAACCCATCCGGGAAAGTACACAGATACGCAGTATTTT. Complete variable domain (other parts from reference TRBV5-1 and TRBJ2-3): KAGVTQTPRYLIKTRGQQVTLSCSPISGHRSVSWYQQTPGQGLQFLFEYFSETQRNKGNFPGRFSGRQFSNSRSEMNVSTLELGDSALYLCANQTHPGKYTDTQYFGPGTRLTVL.